Described below is a single T cell receptor (beta chain) sequence and its context. The target antigen is unknown. The record originates from a study of cytomegalovirus exposure and HLA in healthy donors. Study-wide context: Previous work identified roughly 120 million unique TCR beta sequences from about 179 million T cells.

PCR used 60 Vbeta primers and 13 Jbeta primers. Original processing methods: In a later analysis, around 10 million of about 80 million unique beta chains occurred in at least two donors. This table comes from immunoSEQ multiplex PCR, and its TCRdb copy is limited to in-frame clones, with some not included. V, J and clone size are those of that table, while D and trimming were read from the DNA. Of about 96,000 clones listed, under 85% were seen once; the top ten hold 14%. Study results and caveats: Later analysis associated a missense DCLRE1C variant with TCR beta V- and J-gene trimming.

Sample: PBMCs. This TCR was sampled from a woman in her 70s in good health and CMV-seropositive.

This CDR3 reads CASTWGGGNTEAFF. DNA of the CDR3: TGTGCCAGCACCTGGGGGGGAGGGAACACTGAAGCTTTCTTT. The rearrangement joins TRBV5-6 to TRBJ1-1, with a weak D call TRBD1 (5 bases). Germline lookup yields CDR1 SGHDT and CDR2 YYEEEE. The CDR3 runs 14 residues. V was cut by 6 bases and J by 1 base, with 13 bases left in between.